Listed here is a single T cell receptor beta chain. Its antigen is unknown. Other DNA sequences in the sample encode the same CDR3. Data came from immunoSEQ multiplex PCR; TCRdb stores just in-frame clones and leaves some out. The sample contains over 2,000,000 clones, about 93% of which appear only once. CD45RO negativity and positive selection for CCR7 defined naive CD8 cells, a population that excluded terminally differentiated effector memory CD45RA+ cells. The sample comes from a study of shared clonotypes between healthy human individuals. Turning to the study itself: With ages of 18 to 49, the donors were two women and a few men. Study results and caveats: Represented diversity (both genetic and exposure-history) was limited by the small number of donors. The authors sampled blood alone, and tissue repertoires likely differ. Large depth notwithstanding, sorted-subset sequencing proved incomplete by rarefaction.

V was pared by 4 bases and J by 3 bases, with 11 bases between. The germline CDR1 and CDR2 sequences are SGHRS and YFSETQ. This CDR3 is built from 13 residues. The chain uses TRBV5-1 and TRBJ2-7, with D perhaps matching TRBD2 (5 bases). Sequenced input: naive CD8+ T cells from PBMCs. The TCR originated in a man aged 18-30 years in good health. Some clones in this sample may be carry-over from other donors' samples. DNA of the CDR3: TGCGCCAGCAGCCTGAGGGCAGGCTACGAGCAGTACTTC. Translating gives CASSLRAGYEQYF.